A single sample is the source of the 7 T cell receptor beta chains below, sequenced in a study of blood T cell repertoires in COVID-19. TCRdb's table, derived via immunoSEQ multiplex PCR, lists solely in-frame clones and lacks some. The repertoire holds around 220,000 clones, with about 86% as singletons. The sample comprised peripheral blood. The receptors derive from a man between 18 and 35 years old with active or convalescent COVID-19.

The genes are TRBV30 and TRBJ2-1; 10 positions agree with TRBD2. Losses at the gene ends were 0 bases for V and 4 bases for J; bases not matched to a gene: 3. This CDR3 comprises 15 residues. CDR1 GTSNPN and CDR2 SVGIG come from the germline V gene (reference sequence). CDR3 DNA sequence: TGTGCCTGGAGTGTAGTGGGACTAGCGTACAATGAGCAGTTCTTC. It translates to CAWSVVGLAYNEQFF.

V and J are TRBV30 and TRBJ1-2; D is unresolved. Germline CDR1 reads GTSNPN; CDR2 reads SVGIG (reference sequence). The germline V and J ends were trimmed by 2 bases and 7 bases, with 17 bases remaining between them. This CDR3 spans 14 amino acids. DNA of the CDR3: TGTGCCTGGAGTCTCTCGGTTCGGAGGCCTGGCTACACCTTC. Translated: CAWSLSVRRPGYTF.

The rearrangement links TRBV5-1 to TRBJ2-6; D uncertain. Trimming pared 0 bases from V and 4 bases from J, leaving 5 bases between. The CDR3 contains 14 residues. CDR1 and CDR2 (germline): SGHRS, YFSETQ. The CDR3 loop reads CASSLVAGANVLTF. CDR3 coding DNA: TGCGCCAGCAGCTTGGTAGCAGGGGCCAACGTCCTGACTTTC.

This rearrangement joins TRBV19 to TRBJ1-1, with 10 bases that match TRBD1. The germline V gene has CDR1 LNHDA and CDR2 SQIVND (reference sequence). The V and J ends lost 5 bases and 1 base, in that order; junction bases with no gene match: 13. This CDR3 region has 18 residues. The CDR3 protein is CASSPGTGVLFRNTEAFF. Written as DNA, the CDR3 is TGTGCCAGTAGTCCGGGGACAGGGGTACTTTTTCGGAACACTGAAGCTTTCTTT.

The chain uses TRBV30 and TRBJ1-3, with a tentative D call TRBD1 (6 bases). V lost 5 bases and J lost 3, with 14 bases in between. Germline CDR1 reads GTSNPN; CDR2 reads SVGIG (reference sequence). This CDR3 region has 14 residues. CDR3 coding DNA: TGTGCCTGGGGAAGGGGACACAGTGGAAACACCATATATTTT. Translation: CAWGRGHSGNTIYF. The variable domain in full, with the rest retrieved from reference TRBV30 and TRBJ1-3, is SQTIHQWPATLVQPVGSPLSLECTVEGTSNPNLYWYRQAAGRGLQLLFYSVGIGQISSEVPQNLSASRPQDRQFILSSKKLLLSDSGFYLCAWGRGHSGNTIYFGEGSWLTVV.

V gene TRBV28 combines with J gene TRBJ2-6; tentatively, D is TRBD1 (5 bases). Trimming shortened V by 4 bases and J by 1 base, and 17 bases separated the two germline ends. Germline-derived CDR1 and CDR2 are MDHEN and SYDVKM. This CDR3 spans 18 amino acids. The CDR3 nucleotides read TGTGCCAGCAGTTCCAGACAGAACATCTTTTCTGGGGCCAACGTCCTGACTTTC. This gives the protein CASSSRQNIFSGANVLTF.

The chain recombines TRBV5-6 with TRBJ2-2; tentative D call: TRBD1 (5 bases). The CDR3 is made up of 14 amino acids. Germline CDR1 SGHDT, CDR2 YYEEEE. V lost 1 base, J lost 6 bases, and 10 bases lay in between. CDR3 DNA: TGTGCCAGCAGCTTGTCCAGGGCTCCCGGGGAGCTGTTTTTT. It yields the protein CASSLSRAPGELFF.